The 13 T cell receptor beta chains given below trace back to one sample, sequenced in a study of T-cell memory formation after mild COVID-19. TCRdb itself ran the 5' RACE reads through MiXCR, one entry per CDR3 protein. The sample consists of roughly 410,000 distinct CDR3 sequences, approximately 24% of them appearing once. The specimen sequenced was PBMCs or a T cell subset sorted from them (not recorded which). The receptors shown here come from an adult woman who had mild COVID-19 (a few samples of this study predate the infection). Cell type and time point are not known.

This clonotype appeared a few times. The chain recombines TRBV5-5 with TRBJ1-3, with 7 bases matching TRBD1. The CDR3 length is 15 residues. Germline CDR1 and CDR2: SGHKS and YYEKEE (reference sequence). The J segment lost 3 bases and the V segment lost 0 bases, leaving 3 bases of the junction unmatched. In DNA form, the CDR3 reads TGTGCCAGCAGCTTGGAGGGGGCGTATGGAAACACCATATATTTT. Protein product: CASSLEGAYGNTIYF. Variable domain in full (rest from reference TRBV5-5 and TRBJ1-3): DAGVTQSPTHLIKTRGQQVTLRCSPISGHKSVSWYQQVLGQGPQFIFQYYEKEERGRGNFPDRFSARQFPNYSSELNVNALLLGDSALYLCASSLEGAYGNTIYFGEGSWLTVV.

In its sample, this clonotype was seen a few times. The chain carries TRBV20-1 and TRBJ2-1; 12 bases are shared with TRBD2. Trimming cost V 5 bases and J 7 bases; bases outside gene matches: 6. The CDR3 covers 14 residues. From germline, CDR1 is DFQATT and CDR2 SNEGSKA (reference sequence). The CDR3 sequence is CSAQTSGGGNEQFF. The DNA for the CDR3 is TGCAGTGCTCAGACTAGCGGGGGAGGGAATGAGCAGTTCTTC.

The CDR3 nucleotides are TGTGCCACCAGTGAGGGAGTGGACAGCTCATACAATGAGCAGTTCTTC. This sequence encodes CATSEGVDSSYNEQFF. V and J are TRBV24-1 and TRBJ2-1; D perhaps matches TRBD1 (6 bases). The germline V and J ends were trimmed by 4 bases and 4 bases, with 16 bases remaining between them. CDR3 length: 16 amino acids. Germline CDR1 is KGHDR and CDR2 is SFDVKD.

This sequence joins TRBV5-6 and TRBJ1-1; D not certain. Trimming cost V 3 bases and J 6 bases, with 9 bases left between them. The germline CDR1 and CDR2 sequences are SGHDT and YYEEEE. The CDR3 consists of 12 residues. The CDR3 region is CASSSVVAEAFF. The DNA for the CDR3 is TGTGCCAGCAGCTCGGTAGTGGCTGAAGCTTTCTTT.

The genes are TRBV28 and TRBJ2-5, with TRBD1 identical over 7 bases. The V gene's germline CDR1 is MDHEN and CDR2 SYDVKM. The CDR3 covers 14 residues. The V gene end was trimmed by 6 bases and the J gene end by 4 bases; junction bases not matched to a gene: 8. CDR3 bases: TGTGCCAGCAGGGAAGACAGGGTACGAGAGACCCAGTACTTC. Translation: CASREDRVRETQYF.

V gene TRBV9 combines with J gene TRBJ2-7; 10 bases map to TRBD2. The V and J ends lost 0 bases and 6 bases, in that order; junction bases with no gene match: 9. CDR1 and CDR2 from the germline V gene are SGDLS and YYNGEE. There are 16 residues in the CDR3. The CDR3, as DNA: TGTGCCAGCAGCGTAGCTACAGGGACTAGCGTCGTCGAGCAGTACTTC. This sequence encodes CASSVATGTSVVEQYF.

The rearrangement joins TRBV11-2 to TRBJ1-6; 10 bases are a match to TRBD1. The V gene end was trimmed by 3 bases and the J gene end by 7 bases; junction bases not matched to a gene: 6. The CDR3 has 16 residues. Germline values: CDR1 SGHAT, CDR2 FQNNGV. CDR3 region: CASSLGQGFANSPLHF. CDR3 nucleotides: TGTGCCAGCAGCTTGGGACAGGGGTTTGCGAATTCACCCCTCCACTTT.

V gene TRBV7-6 combines with J gene TRBJ2-7; 16 bases line up with TRBD2. The V and J ends lost 2 bases and 6 bases, in that order; junction bases with no gene match: 10. In germline, CDR1 is SGHVS, CDR2 FNYEAQ. There are 18 residues in the CDR3. CDR3 sequence reads: CASSLTVGTSGRALEQYF. The CDR3 DNA reads TGTGCCAGCAGCTTAACGGTTGGGACTAGCGGGAGGGCACTCGAGCAGTACTTC.

This clonotype came up a few times. This chain joins TRBV18 and TRBJ2-1; D assignment may be TRBD1 or TRBD2 (6 bases each). Germline-derived CDR1 and CDR2 are KGHSH and LQKENI. The CDR3 extends over 16 amino acids. V lost 3 bases to trimming and J lost 6 bases, with 18 bases between them. The CDR3 nucleotides read TGTGCCAGCTCACCGTTAACAGGGAAGGAGGGCAATGAGCAGTTCTTC. Translated, it gives CASSPLTGKEGNEQFF.

This clonotype was counted between two and nine times. The chain recombines TRBV5-1 with TRBJ1-2, with 7 bases matching TRBD1. V dropped 2 bases and J dropped 6; count of bases not matched to a gene: 1. Per germline, CDR1 SGHRS and CDR2 YFSETQ. This CDR3 contains 12 residues. The CDR3 region is CASSFTGDGYTF. CDR3 in DNA: TGCGCCAGCAGCTTCACAGGGGATGGCTACACCTTC.

The J gene is TRBJ1-2, the V gene TRBV9, with TRBD1 identical over 9 bases. The CDR3 length is 12 residues. Germline values: CDR1 SGDLS, CDR2 YYNGEE. The V and J ends lost 4 bases and 8 bases, in that order; junction bases with no gene match: 3. DNA of the CDR3: TGTGCCAGCAGCACAGGGGGCGGCGGCTACACCTTC. It codes for CASSTGGGGYTF.

This clonotype was counted between two and nine times. The gene calls are TRBV5-4 and TRBJ2-7, with D unclear. In germline, CDR1 is SGHNT, CDR2 YYREEE (reference sequence). Between the trimmed V and J ends, which lost 0 bases and 3 bases, there was a span of 13 bases. The CDR3 is made up of 15 amino acids. The CDR3 sequence: CASSLDKVAFYEQYF. The CDR3 DNA follows: TGTGCCAGCAGCTTGGACAAAGTAGCCTTCTACGAGCAGTACTTC. Combining the CDR3 with reference TRBV5-4 and TRBJ2-7 gives the whole variable domain ETGVTQSPTHLIKTRGQQVTLRCSSQSGHNTVSWYQQALGQGPQFIFQYYREEENGRGNFPPRFSGLQFPNYSSELNVNALELDDSALYLCASSLDKVAFYEQYFGPGTRLTVT.

In DNA, the CDR3 is TGTGCCAGCAGCCTTGGGACTAGTCCGTACGAGCAGTACTTC. Translation: CASSLGTSPYEQYF. V gene TRBV9 combines with J gene TRBJ2-7, with 8 bases aligning to TRBD2. Germline CDR1 reads SGDLS; CDR2 reads YYNGEE. V shed 4 bases, J shed 4 bases, and the junction held 7 bases outside the gene matches. The length of the CDR3 is 14 residues.